This passage covers 11 T cell receptor beta chains from one sample sequenced in a study of graft-versus-host responses after intestinal transplantation (dated by TCRdb to about 2021). The library came from the immunoSEQ multiplex PCR assay. As stored in TCRdb, this immuneACCESS dataset retains in-frame rearrangements with V and J assigned. A fraction of the clones does not appear; measured against another copy, unresolved V genes explain less than half of the discrepancy, and the remainder lacks a known reason. Present in this sample are approximately 26,000 clones, around 80% of which were seen just once. The ten top clones hold 0.65% to 0.9% of the sample. Their antigens remain unidentified. The time point label, read with the paper, signifies: cells obtained before transplantation from donor or recipient. The material sequenced was unstimulated CD4+ T cells sorted from spleen or lymph node cells, taken before intestinal transplant. All receptors derive from a human donor who received an intestinal transplant.

Here the CDR3 reads CASSAGGYSYNEQFF. In nucleotides, the CDR3 is TGTGCCAGCTCGGCGGGGGGGTACTCCTACAATGAGCAGTTCTTC. V and J are TRBV6-1 and TRBJ2-1; 9 nucleotides align to TRBD2. J lost 0 bases, V lost 8 bases, and 5 bases had no gene match. The V gene's germline CDR1 is MNHNS and CDR2 SASEGT. The CDR3 covers 15 residues.

The V and J genes are TRBV4-1 and TRBJ2-7, with a possible D match to TRBD1 (6 bases). The germline gives CDR1 MGHRA, CDR2 YSYEKL. V gave up 5 bases and J gave up 4 bases, with 12 bases separating them. CDR3 length: 13 amino acids. CDR3 DNA sequence: TGCGCCAGCAGCGAGACAGGATTATACGAGCAGTACTTC. It codes for CASSETGLYEQYF.

The rearrangement uses TRBV4-1 and TRBJ2-5; 11 bases align to TRBD2. This CDR3 contains 15 residues. J gave up 1 base and V 5 bases, and 3 bases lay outside the gene matches. Germline values: CDR1 MGHRA, CDR2 YSYEKL. The CDR3 coding sequence is TGCGCCAGCAGCGGACTAGCGGGCGCCCAAGAGACCCAGTACTTC. Its translation is CASSGLAGAQETQYF.

V usage is TRBV2 and J usage is TRBJ2-7; D uncertain. Germline V gives CDR1 SNHLY, CDR2 FYNNEI. V lost 7 bases, J lost 3 bases, and 7 bases lay in between. CDR3 length equals 11 residues. Written as DNA, the CDR3 is TGTGCCAGCATAGACATCTACGAGCAGTACTTC. Its translation: CASIDIYEQYF. Variable domain in full (rest from reference TRBV2 and TRBJ2-7): EPEVTQTPSHQVTQMGQEVILRCVPISNHLYFYWYRQILGQKVEFLVSFYNNEISEKSEIFDDQFSVERPDGSNFTLKIRSTKLEDSAMYFCASIDIYEQYFGPGTRLTVT.

The rearrangement links TRBV12-5 to TRBJ2-1; 9 bases fit TRBD1. J lost 4 bases, V lost 6 bases, and 7 bases had no gene match. Germline-derived CDR1 and CDR2 are LGHNT and FRNRAP. The length of the CDR3 is 15 residues. DNA for the CDR3: TGTGCTAGTGGGATCTCCGGGACAGGGTACAATGAGCAGTTCTTC. Protein sequence: CASGISGTGYNEQFF.

The rearrangement links TRBV5-1 to TRBJ2-6; no firm D call. The germline V gene encodes CDR1 SGHRS and CDR2 YFSETQ. The V gene lost 0 bases and the J gene lost 9 bases, with 4 bases spanning the gap. The CDR3 has 12 amino acids. The CDR3, as DNA: TGCGCCAGCAGCTTGGTGCTCAACGTCCTGACTTTC. Protein product: CASSLVLNVLTF.

The chain recombines TRBV5-4 with TRBJ1-2; 8 positions agree with TRBD1. This CDR3 has 15 amino acids. From germline, CDR1 is SGHNT and CDR2 YYREEE (reference sequence). Unmatched junction bases numbered 8, after V lost 2 bases and J lost 5 bases. The CDR3 region is CASSFAGTGAYGYTF. The DNA of the CDR3 is TGTGCCAGCAGCTTCGCCGGGACAGGCGCGTATGGCTACACCTTC.

V gene TRBV4-1 combines with J gene TRBJ1-6, with D possibly being TRBD1 (6 bases). This CDR3 spans 15 amino acids. Germline V gene data show CDR1 as MGHRA and CDR2 as YSYEKL. V was clipped by 1 base and J by 5 bases, with 9 bases between them. The CDR3 region is CASSQGQGNNSPLHF. In nucleotides, the CDR3 is TGCGCCAGCAGCCAAGGGCAGGGGAATAATTCACCCCTCCACTTT.

This chain joins TRBV27 and TRBJ2-5; D may be TRBD1 (7 bases). CDR3 length: 17 amino acids. V was pared by 7 bases and J by 4 bases, with 25 bases between. Germline CDR1 is MNHEY and CDR2 is SMNVEV (reference sequence). The CDR3 bases are TGTGCCAGCATAGGACGTGGAACAGGGGCGGAGGGAGAGACCCAGTACTTC. Its translation: CASIGRGTGAEGETQYF.

This sequence joins TRBV5-1 and TRBJ2-5; 7 bases align to TRBD1. Germline CDR1 reads SGHRS; CDR2 reads YFSETQ. Trimming cost V 4 bases and J 2 bases; bases outside gene matches: 5. This CDR3 is 14 amino acids long. DNA for the CDR3: TGCGCCAGCAGCCTGGGGGACAGTCAAGAGACCCAGTACTTC. Its translation is CASSLGDSQETQYF.

This clone showed up just a few times. The chain uses TRBV6-1 and TRBJ2-5; 10 bases line up with TRBD1. V was clipped by 8 bases and J by 4 bases; unmatched bases: 4. Germline V lookup: CDR1 MNHNS, CDR2 SASEGT. The CDR3 loop spans 13 amino acids. The DNA of the CDR3 is TGTGCCAGCTCTCGGGACAGGGGAGAGACCCAGTACTTC. Protein sequence: CASSRDRGETQYF.